This record looks at one T cell receptor beta chain sequence and its context. The data derive from a study of blood T cell repertoires in COVID-19. About the study: COVID-19 samples, acute and convalescent, were from the United States, Italy and Spain.

In the authors' workflow: Estimated nucleated cell counts came from reference gene primer amplification. TCRdb's table, derived via immunoSEQ multiplex PCR, lists solely in-frame clones and lacks some. V, J and clone size are those of that table, while D and trimming were read from the DNA. Here the sample spans hundreds of thousands of clones, 87% being singletons. The V gene's germline CDR1 is SGHRS and CDR2 YFSETQ. The CDR3 has 16 residues. The V and J ends lost 4 bases and 5 bases, in that order; junction bases with no gene match: 8. Sequenced: peripheral blood. The receptor was derived from a man aged 18 to 35 with active or convalescent COVID-19. The rearrangement uses TRBV5-1 and TRBJ2-5; 13 bases line up with TRBD2. The CDR3 bases are TGCGCCAGCAGCCCTGGACTAGCGGGGGCCCAGGAGACCCAGTACTTC. It is translated as CASSPGLAGAQETQYF.